This TCR beta chain was captured in a study of CD8+CD57+ T cells in acquired aplastic anemia. Profiling of TCR beta VDJ combinations and CDR3 sequences used genomic DNA as template. Each CDR3 protein is one row after TCRdb ran MiXCR on the reads. Found here are around 120,000 distinct CDR3 sequences, over 30% of them singletons; the top ten hold 2.6%. A few counts support this clonotype. There are 14 residues in the CDR3. The V gene lost 5 bases and the J gene lost 0 bases, with 10 bases spanning the gap. The germline gives CDR1 SEHNR, CDR2 FQNEAQ (reference sequence). CD8+CD57+ cell expansion had been shown by flow cytometry in patients chosen for sequencing.

Sequencing was performed on sorted CD4+, CD8+, or CD8+CD57+ T cells (not recorded which) from PBMCs. This TCR came from a human donor with aplastic anemia. The chain joins TRBV7-9 to TRBJ1-1; D is possibly TRBD1 (5 bases). In DNA, the CDR3 is TGTGCCAGCAGCAAGGGGACCGTGAACACTGAAGCTTTCTTT. It yields the protein CASSKGTVNTEAFF.